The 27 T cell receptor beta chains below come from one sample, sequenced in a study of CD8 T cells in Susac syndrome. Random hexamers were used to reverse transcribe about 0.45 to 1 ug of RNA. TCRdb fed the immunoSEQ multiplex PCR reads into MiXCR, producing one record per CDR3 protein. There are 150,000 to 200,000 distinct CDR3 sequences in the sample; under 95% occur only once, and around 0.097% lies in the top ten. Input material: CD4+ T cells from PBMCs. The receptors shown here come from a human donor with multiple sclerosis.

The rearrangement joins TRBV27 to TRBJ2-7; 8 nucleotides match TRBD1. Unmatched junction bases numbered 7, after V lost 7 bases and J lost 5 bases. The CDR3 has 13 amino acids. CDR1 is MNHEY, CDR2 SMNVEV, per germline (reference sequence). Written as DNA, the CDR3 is TGTGCCAGCAAGGACAGGGTTGTAGACGAGCAGTACTTC. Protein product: CASKDRVVDEQYF.

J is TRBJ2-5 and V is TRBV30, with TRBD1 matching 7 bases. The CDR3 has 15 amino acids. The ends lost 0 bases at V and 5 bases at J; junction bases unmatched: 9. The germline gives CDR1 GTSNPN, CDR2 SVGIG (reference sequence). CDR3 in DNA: TGTGCCTGGAGTGTACGACAGGGTACATTGGAGACCCAGTACTTC. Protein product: CAWSVRQGTLETQYF. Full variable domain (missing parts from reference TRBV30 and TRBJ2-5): SQTIHQWPATLVQPVGSPLSLECTVEGTSNPNLYWYRQAAGRGLQLLFYSVGIGQISSEVPQNLSASRPQDRQFILSSKKLLLSDSGFYLCAWSVRQGTLETQYFGPGTRLLVL.

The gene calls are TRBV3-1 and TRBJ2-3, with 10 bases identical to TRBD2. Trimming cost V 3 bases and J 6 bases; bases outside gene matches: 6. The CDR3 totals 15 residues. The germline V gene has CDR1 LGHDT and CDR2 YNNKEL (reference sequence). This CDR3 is CASSQLSGRVDTQYF. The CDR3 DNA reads TGTGCCAGCAGCCAGCTGAGCGGGAGGGTGGATACGCAGTATTTT.

CDR3 nucleotides: TGTGCCAGTAGTATAGCTAGGGGGACCGGGGAGCTGTTTTTT. This gives the protein CASSIARGTGELFF. V gene TRBV19 combines with J gene TRBJ2-2; D may be TRBD1 (6 bases). Germline loops: CDR1 LNHDA, CDR2 SQIVND (reference sequence). The V and J ends lost 1 base and 5 bases respectively, with 8 bases between them. The CDR3 is made up of 14 amino acids.

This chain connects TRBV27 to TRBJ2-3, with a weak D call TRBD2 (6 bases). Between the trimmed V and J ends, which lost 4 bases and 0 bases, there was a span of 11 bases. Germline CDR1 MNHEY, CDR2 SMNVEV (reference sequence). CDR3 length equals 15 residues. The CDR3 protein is CASSSTSLSTDTQYF. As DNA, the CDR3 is TGTGCCAGCAGTTCGACTAGTCTGAGCACAGATACGCAGTATTTT.

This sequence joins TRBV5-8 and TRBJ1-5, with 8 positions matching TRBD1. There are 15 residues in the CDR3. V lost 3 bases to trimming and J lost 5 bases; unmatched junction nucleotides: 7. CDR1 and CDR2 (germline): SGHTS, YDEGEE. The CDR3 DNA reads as TGTGCCAGCAGCTACGACAGGGGAGGGGATCAGCCCCAGCATTTT. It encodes CASSYDRGGDQPQHF.

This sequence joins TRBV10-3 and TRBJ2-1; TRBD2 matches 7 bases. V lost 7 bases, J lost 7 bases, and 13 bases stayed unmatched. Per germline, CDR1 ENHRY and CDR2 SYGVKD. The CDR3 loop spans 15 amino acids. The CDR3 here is CAITAGLAGDNEQFF. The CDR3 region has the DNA TGTGCCATCACCGCAGGTTTGGCGGGAGATAATGAGCAGTTCTTC.

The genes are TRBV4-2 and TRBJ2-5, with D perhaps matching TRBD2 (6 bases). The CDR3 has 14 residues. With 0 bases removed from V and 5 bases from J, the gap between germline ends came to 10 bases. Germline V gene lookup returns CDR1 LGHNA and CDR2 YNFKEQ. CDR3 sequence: CASSQDRGEETQYF. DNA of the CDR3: TGTGCCAGCAGCCAAGATCGCGGGGAGGAGACCCAGTACTTC.

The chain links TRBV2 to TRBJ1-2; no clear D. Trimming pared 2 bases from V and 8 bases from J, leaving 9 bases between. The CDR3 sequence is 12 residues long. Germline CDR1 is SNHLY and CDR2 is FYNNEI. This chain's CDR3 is CASSETQVGYTF. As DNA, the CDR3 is TGTGCCAGCAGTGAAACTCAGGTCGGCTACACCTTC.

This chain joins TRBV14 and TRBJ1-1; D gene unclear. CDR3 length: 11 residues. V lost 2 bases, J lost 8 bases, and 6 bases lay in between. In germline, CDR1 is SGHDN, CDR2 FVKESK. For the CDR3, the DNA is TGTGCCAGCAGCCAATTCCAGGAAGCTTTCTTT. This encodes CASSQFQEAFF.

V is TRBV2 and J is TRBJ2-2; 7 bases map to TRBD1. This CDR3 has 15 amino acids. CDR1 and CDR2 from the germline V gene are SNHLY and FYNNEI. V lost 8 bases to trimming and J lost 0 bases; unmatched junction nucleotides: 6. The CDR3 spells CASRLTGPNTGELFF. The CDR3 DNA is TGTGCCAGCCGACTGACAGGGCCGAACACCGGGGAGCTGTTTTTT.

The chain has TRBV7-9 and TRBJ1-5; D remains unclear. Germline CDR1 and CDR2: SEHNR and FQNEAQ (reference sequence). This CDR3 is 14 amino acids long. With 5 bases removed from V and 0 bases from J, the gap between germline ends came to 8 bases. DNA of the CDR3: TGTGCCAGCAGCCGCAGTAATAGCAATCAGCCCCAGCATTTT. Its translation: CASSRSNSNQPQHF.

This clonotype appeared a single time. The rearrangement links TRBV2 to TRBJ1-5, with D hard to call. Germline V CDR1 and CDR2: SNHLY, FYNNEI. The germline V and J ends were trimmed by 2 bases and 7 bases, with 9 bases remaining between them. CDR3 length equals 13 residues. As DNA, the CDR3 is TGTGCCAGCAGTGAACTGGGGATGCAGCCCCAGCATTTT. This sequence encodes CASSELGMQPQHF.

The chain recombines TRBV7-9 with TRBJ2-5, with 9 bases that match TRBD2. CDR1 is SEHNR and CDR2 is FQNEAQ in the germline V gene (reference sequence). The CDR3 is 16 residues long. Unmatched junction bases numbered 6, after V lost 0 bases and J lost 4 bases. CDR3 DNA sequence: TGTGCCAGCAGCTTAGCGCGGGAGGGAACGACAGAGACCCAGTACTTC. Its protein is CASSLAREGTTETQYF.

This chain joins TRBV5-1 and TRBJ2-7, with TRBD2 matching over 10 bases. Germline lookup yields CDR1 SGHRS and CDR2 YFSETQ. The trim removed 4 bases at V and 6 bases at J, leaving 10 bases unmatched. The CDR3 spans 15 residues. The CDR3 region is CASSASGRADSEQYF. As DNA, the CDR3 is TGCGCCAGCAGCGCGAGCGGGAGGGCCGATTCCGAGCAGTACTTC. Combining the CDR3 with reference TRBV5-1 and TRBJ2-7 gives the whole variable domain KAGVTQTPRYLIKTRGQQVTLSCSPISGHRSVSWYQQTPGQGLQFLFEYFSETQRNKGNFPGRFSGRQFSNSRSEMNVSTLELGDSALYLCASSASGRADSEQYFGPGTRLTVT.

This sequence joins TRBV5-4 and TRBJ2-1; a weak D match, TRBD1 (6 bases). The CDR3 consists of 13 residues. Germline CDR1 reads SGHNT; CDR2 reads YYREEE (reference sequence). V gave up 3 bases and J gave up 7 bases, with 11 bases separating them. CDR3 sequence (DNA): TGTGCCAGCAGCTCGACAGGTCCAAATGAGCAGTTCTTC. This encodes CASSSTGPNEQFF.

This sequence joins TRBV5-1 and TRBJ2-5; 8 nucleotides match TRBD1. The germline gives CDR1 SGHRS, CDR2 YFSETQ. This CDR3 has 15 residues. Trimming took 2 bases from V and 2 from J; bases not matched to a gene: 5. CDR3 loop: CASSFYGTGQETQYF. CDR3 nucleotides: TGCGCCAGCAGCTTTTACGGGACAGGTCAAGAGACCCAGTACTTC.

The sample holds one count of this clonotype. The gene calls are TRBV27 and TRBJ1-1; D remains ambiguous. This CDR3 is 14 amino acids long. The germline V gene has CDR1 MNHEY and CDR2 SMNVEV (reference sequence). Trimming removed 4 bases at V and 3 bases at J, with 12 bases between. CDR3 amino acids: CASSSLEGDTEAFF. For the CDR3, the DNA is TGTGCCAGCAGTTCCTTGGAGGGTGACACTGAAGCTTTCTTT.

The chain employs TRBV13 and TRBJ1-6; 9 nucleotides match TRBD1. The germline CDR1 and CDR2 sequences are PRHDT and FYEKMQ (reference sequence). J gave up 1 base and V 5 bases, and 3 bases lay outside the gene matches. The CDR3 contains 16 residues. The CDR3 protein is CASSKTGGSYNSPLHF. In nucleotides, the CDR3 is TGTGCCAGCAGCAAGACAGGGGGATCCTATAATTCACCCCTCCACTTT.

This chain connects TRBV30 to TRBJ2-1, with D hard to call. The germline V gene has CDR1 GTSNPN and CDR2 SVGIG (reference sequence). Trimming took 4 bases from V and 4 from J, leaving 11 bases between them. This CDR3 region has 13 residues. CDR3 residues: CAWNKARYNEQFF. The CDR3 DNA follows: TGTGCCTGGAATAAAGCCCGGTACAATGAGCAGTTCTTC.

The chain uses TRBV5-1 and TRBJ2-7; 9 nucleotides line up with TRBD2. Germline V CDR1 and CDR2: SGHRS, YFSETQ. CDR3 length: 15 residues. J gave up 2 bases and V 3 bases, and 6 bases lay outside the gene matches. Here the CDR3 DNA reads TGCGCCAGCAGCTCCGTTGGCGGGGGGGCCTACGAGCAGTACTTC. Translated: CASSSVGGGAYEQYF.

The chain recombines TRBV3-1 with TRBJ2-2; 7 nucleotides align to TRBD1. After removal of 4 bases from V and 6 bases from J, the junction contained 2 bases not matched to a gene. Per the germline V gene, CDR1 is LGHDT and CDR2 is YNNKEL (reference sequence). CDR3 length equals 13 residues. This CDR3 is CASSPGQAGELFF. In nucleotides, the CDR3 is TGTGCCAGCAGCCCAGGACAGGCCGGGGAGCTGTTTTTT.

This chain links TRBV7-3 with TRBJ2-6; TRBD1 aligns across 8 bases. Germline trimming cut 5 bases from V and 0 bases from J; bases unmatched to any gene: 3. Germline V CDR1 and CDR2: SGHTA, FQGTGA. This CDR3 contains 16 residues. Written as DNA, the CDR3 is TGTGCCAGCAGCGGGACAGGAACCTCTGGGGCCAACGTCCTGACTTTC. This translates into CASSGTGTSGANVLTF.

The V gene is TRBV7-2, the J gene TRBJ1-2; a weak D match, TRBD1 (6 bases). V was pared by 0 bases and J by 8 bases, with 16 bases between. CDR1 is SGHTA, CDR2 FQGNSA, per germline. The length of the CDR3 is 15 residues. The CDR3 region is CASSLALGTLGGYTF. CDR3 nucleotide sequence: TGTGCCAGCAGCTTAGCACTCGGGACACTTGGCGGCTACACCTTC.

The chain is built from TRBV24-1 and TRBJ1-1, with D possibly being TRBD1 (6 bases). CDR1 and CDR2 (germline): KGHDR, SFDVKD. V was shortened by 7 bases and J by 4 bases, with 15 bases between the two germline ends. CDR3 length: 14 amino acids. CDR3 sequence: CATRGDTGSTEAFF. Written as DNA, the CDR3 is TGTGCCACCAGGGGGGACACGGGGAGCACTGAAGCTTTCTTT.

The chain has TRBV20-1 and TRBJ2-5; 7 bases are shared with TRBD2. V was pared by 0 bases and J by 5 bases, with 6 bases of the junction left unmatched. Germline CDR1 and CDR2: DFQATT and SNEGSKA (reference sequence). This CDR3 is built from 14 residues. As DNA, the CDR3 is TGCAGTGCTAGAGATCCCCGGGGGGATGAGACCCAGTACTTC. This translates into CSARDPRGDETQYF.

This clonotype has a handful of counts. The CDR3 bases are TGTGCCAGCAGTTTGCAGGGGATAAACTATGGCTACACCTTC. This codes for CASSLQGINYGYTF. The rearrangement joins TRBV12-3 or TRBV12-4 to TRBJ1-2; D might be TRBD1 (6 bases). Deletions cut 3 bases from V and 2 bases from J, with 10 bases between. This CDR3 is built from 14 residues.